A selection of T cell receptor beta chains follows, all from one sample in a study of cytomegalovirus exposure and HLA in healthy donors. Generated by immunoSEQ multiplex PCR, the TCRdb table keeps only in-frame clones and is missing some. The repertoire holds approximately 190,000 clones, with over 80% as singletons. The material sequenced was PBMCs. These receptors were taken from a man between 35 and 55 years old in good health and CMV-seropositive. The CDR3 runs from the conserved cysteine through the conserved F or W. A D gene is named only where the DNA matches it firmly. The size field is filled for only some rows; it gives once, few, many or a size class.

J gene,clone size,V gene,D gene,CDR3 DNA,CDR3 protein
TRBJ2-1,NA,TRBV5-4,TRBD2,TGTGCCAGCAGCCCGGGGCGGGGGTGGGTTGAGCAGTTCTTC,CASSPGRGWVEQFF
TRBJ1-5,NA,TRBV27,NA,TGTGCCAGCAGTGCCCGACAGTATCAGCCCCAGCATTTT,CASSARQYQPQHF
TRBJ2-2,NA,TRBV6-6,NA,TGTGCCAGCAGAAATCTCGACACCGGGGAGCTGTTTTTT,CASRNLDTGELFF
TRBJ2-5,NA,TRBV10-1,NA,TGCGCCAGCAGGAACCGCGACAGAGTCATGTACCAAGAGACCCAGTACTTC,CASRNRDRVMYQETQYF
TRBJ2-3,few,TRBV2,TRBD2,TGTGCCATGGGTGCCGGACTAGCGTCAGATACGCAGTATTTT,CAMGAGLASDTQYF
TRBJ2-5,NA,TRBV7-9,NA,TGTTCCAGCAGCTATACAACAGGTAGGGGGGGGGAGACCCAGTACTTC,CSSSYTTGRGGETQYF
TRBJ2-1,NA,TRBV19,TRBD2,TGTGCCAGTAGTATTGGACTAGCGGGGGGCGGGTCCTACAATGAGCAGTTCTTC,CASSIGLAGGGSYNEQFF
TRBJ1-1,NA,TRBV18,NA,TGTGCCAGCTCACCAGCCCAGGGAGGGCACACTGAAGCTTTCTTT,CASSPAQGGHTEAFF
TRBJ1-1,NA,TRBV7-2,NA,TGTGCCAGCAGCCCCCCCGGGACAAACACTGAAGCTTTCTTT,CASSPPGTNTEAFF
TRBJ1-1,NA,TRBV5-1,TRBD1,TGCGCCAGCAGGGGACAGGGAGGAATGAACACTGAAGCTTTCTTT,CASRGQGGMNTEAFF
TRBJ1-1,NA,TRBV10-3,TRBD1,TGTGCCACCGACAGGGGAATGAACACTGAAGCTTTCTTT,CATDRGMNTEAFF
TRBJ1-1,NA,TRBV7-3,NA,TGTGCCAGCAGCGACAGTACGGAGACTGAAGCTTTCTTT,CASSDSTETEAFF
TRBJ2-5,NA,TRBV9,NA,TGTGCCAGCAGCGGCCCGGGGGAGACCCAGTACTTC,CASSGPGETQYF
TRBJ2-2,NA,TRBV27,NA,TGTGCCAGCAGTCTCATCGGACACCCAAACACCGGGGAGCTGTTTTTT,CASSLIGHPNTGELFF
TRBJ2-3,NA,TRBV21-1,NA,TGTGCCAGCAGCGGGAGTTCCCTAGCTAGCACAGATACGCAGTATTTT,CASSGSSLASTDTQYF
TRBJ2-1,NA,TRBV5-6,NA,TGTGCCAGCATCGCGACGACTAAGCAGTTTTCAGATGAGCAGTTCTTC,CASIATTKQFSDEQFF
TRBJ2-3,NA,TRBV5-1,TRBD1,TGCGCCAGCAGCTTGGAGGACAGGGTCCCCTTTTCAGATACGCAGTATTTT,CASSLEDRVPFSDTQYF
TRBJ1-1,few,TRBV2,NA,TGTGCCAGCAGTGGAAACCCCGAAGGGGTAGCTTTCTTT,CASSGNPEGVAFF
TRBJ2-3,NA,TRBV28,TRBD2,TGTGCCAGCAGTCGCAGCGGGGGGCTGACAGATACGCAGTATTTT,CASSRSGGLTDTQYF
TRBJ1-5,few,TRBV6-6,TRBD1,TGTGCCACCGAGATTACAGGGGATCAGCCCCAGCATTTT,CATEITGDQPQHF
TRBJ2-2,NA,TRBV9,NA,TGTGCCAGCAGCGTAGGTGGGCAGGACACCGGGGAGCTGTTTTTT,CASSVGGQDTGELFF
TRBJ1-2,NA,TRBV27,NA,TGTGCCAGCAGTTTCAGGGCTATGGGGTATGGCTACACCTTC,CASSFRAMGYGYTF
TRBJ2-7,NA,TRBV9,NA,TGTGCCAGCAACCCGATGACGGGAATCGGTAATACTCACGAGCAGTACTTC,CASNPMTGIGNTHEQYF
TRBJ2-1,few,TRBV14,NA,TGTGCCAGCAGCCAAGAACGGGTAGCAGAGCAGTTCTTC,CASSQERVAEQFF
TRBJ1-2,NA,TRBV28,NA,TGTGCCAGCAGGCGCCACGGGGGGCAAATCTATGGCTACACCTTC,CASRRHGGQIYGYTF
TRBJ1-1,NA,TRBV5-6,NA,TGTGCCAGCAGCTTGGCACAGACGAACACTGAAGCTTTCTTT,CASSLAQTNTEAFF
TRBJ1-3,NA,TRBV7-2,NA,TGTGCCAGCAGCTTACGAAGACAGTTACCGGGAAACACCATATATTTT,CASSLRRQLPGNTIYF
TRBJ2-7,NA,TRBV4-1,NA,TGCGCCAGCAGCCAAGTCGTAAGGGGAACCTACGAGCAGTACTTC,CASSQVVRGTYEQYF
TRBJ2-5,NA,TRBV7-9,TRBD1,TGTGCCAGCAGCTTAGAGGGGGACAGGGGCCAAGAGACCCAGTACTTC,CASSLEGDRGQETQYF
TRBJ2-3,few,TRBV5-1,TRBD1,TGCGCCAGCAGCTTGGTGTATGGAGAGGGATCGACAGGGAGAGGAACAGATACGCAGTATTTT,CASSLVYGEGSTGRGTDTQYF
TRBJ2-3,NA,TRBV9,NA,TGTGCCAGCAGCGTAGGAGGAGGAAATACGCAGTATTTT,CASSVGGGNTQYF
TRBJ2-5,NA,TRBV14,TRBD1,TGTGCCAGCAGCCAAGGACAGGGAATAGAGACCCAGTACTTC,CASSQGQGIETQYF
TRBJ1-2,few,TRBV4-3,NA,TGCGCCAGCAGCCAAGATGCGCCGGTTTACTATGGCTACACCTTC,CASSQDAPVYYGYTF
TRBJ1-1,once,TRBV10-3,TRBD1,TGTGCCATCAGTGAGTCGGGACAGGGAGGCACTGAAGCTTTCTTT,CAISESGQGGTEAFF
TRBJ2-1,NA,TRBV15,TRBD2,TGTGCCACCAGCAGGACCGCCGGGGAGGGCAATGAGCAGTTCTTC,CATSRTAGEGNEQFF
TRBJ2-5,NA,TRBV6-5,NA,TGTGCCAGCAGAAGCAGGGTCCGGGAGACCCAGTACTTC,CASRSRVRETQYF
TRBJ1-3,few,TRBV2,NA,TGTGCCAGCAGTGAAGCGCTTCTACAGGTTTACCCTGGAAACACCATATATTTT,CASSEALLQVYPGNTIYF
TRBJ2-7,NA,TRBV11-1,NA,TGTGCCAGCAGCTTAGTCCACAGGGAATACGAGCAGTACTTC,CASSLVHREYEQYF
TRBJ1-5,NA,TRBV19,NA,TGTGCCAGTAGTATCCAGGGCCCAGGCAATCAGCCCCAGCATTTT,CASSIQGPGNQPQHF
TRBJ2-3,few,TRBV5-4,TRBD2,TGTGCCAGCAGCAGCGGGGGGGCCGGGGGCACAGATACGCAGTATTTT,CASSSGGAGGTDTQYF